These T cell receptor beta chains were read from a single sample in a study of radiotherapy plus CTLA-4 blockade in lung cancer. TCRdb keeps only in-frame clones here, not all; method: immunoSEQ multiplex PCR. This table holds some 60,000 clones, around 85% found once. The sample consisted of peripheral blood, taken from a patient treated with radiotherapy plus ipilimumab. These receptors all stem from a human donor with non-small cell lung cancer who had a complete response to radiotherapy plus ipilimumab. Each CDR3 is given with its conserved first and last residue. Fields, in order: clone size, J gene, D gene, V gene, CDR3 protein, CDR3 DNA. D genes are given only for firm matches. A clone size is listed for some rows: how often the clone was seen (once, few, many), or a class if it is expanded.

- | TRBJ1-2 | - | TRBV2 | CASSDGINYGYTF | TGTGCCAGCAGTGATGGCATCAACTATGGCTACACCTTC
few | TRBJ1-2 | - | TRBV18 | CASSPETNYGYTF | TGTGCCAGCTCACCCGAGACAAACTATGGCTACACCTTC
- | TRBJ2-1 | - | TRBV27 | CASSQTLALHNEQFF | TGTGCCAGCAGTCAGACCCTAGCCTTGCACAATGAGCAGTTCTTC
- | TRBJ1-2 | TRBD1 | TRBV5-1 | CASRGAGRRGREYGYTF | TGCGCCAGCAGAGGGGCTGGGCGCAGGGGGCGTGAGTATGGCTACACCTTC
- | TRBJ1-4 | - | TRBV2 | CATDEGGRTNEKLFF | TGTGCCACCGACGAAGGAGGGAGAACTAATGAAAAACTGTTTTTT
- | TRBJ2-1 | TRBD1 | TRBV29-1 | CSVGNRGLLNEQFF | TGCAGCGTTGGTAACAGGGGGCTCCTGAATGAGCAGTTCTTC
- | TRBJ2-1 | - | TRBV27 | CASRRAPTSYNEQFF | TGTGCCAGCAGACGCGCCCCTACCTCCTACAATGAGCAGTTCTTC
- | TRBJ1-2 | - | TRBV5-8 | CASSLRYGYTF | TGTGCCAGCAGCCTGCGGTATGGCTACACCTTC
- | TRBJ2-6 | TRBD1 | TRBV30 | CAWSMGQGVSGANVLTF | TGTGCCTGGAGTATGGGACAGGGGGTCTCTGGGGCCAACGTCCTGACTTTC
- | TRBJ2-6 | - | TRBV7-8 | CASSLVLGSSGANVLTF | TGTGCCAGCAGCTTAGTCCTGGGGAGCTCTGGGGCCAACGTCCTGACTTTC
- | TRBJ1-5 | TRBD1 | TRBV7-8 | CASSLEVHLPIGGAGEPQHF | TGTGCCAGCAGCTTAGAGGTTCACCTACCCATAGGGGGCGCCGGGGAGCCCCAGCATTTT
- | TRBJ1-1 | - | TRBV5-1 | CASSLAVDTEAFF | TGCGCCAGCAGCTTGGCAGTGGACACTGAAGCTTTCTTT